Below, 15 T cell receptor beta chains from the same sample are listed, as sequenced in a study of siplizumab effects on memory and regulatory T cells. Method: immunoSEQ multiplex PCR; TCRdb's copy keeps in-frame clones and lacks some. The sample shows about 100,000 clones, over 90% of them seen only once. The material sequenced was non-Treg CD4+ T cells sorted from blood. Source of these receptors: a human donor in good health.

The table lists this clone with a few counts. The chain links TRBV28 to TRBJ1-1; TRBD1 is a possible D gene (6 bases). CDR3 size: 14 residues. Trimming took 6 bases from V and 0 from J, leaving 11 bases between them. In germline, CDR1 is MDHEN, CDR2 SYDVKM. For the CDR3, the DNA is TGTGCCAGCAGATCCAGGGGCATGAACACTGAAGCTTTCTTT. Amino acids: CASRSRGMNTEAFF.

The chain uses TRBV18 and TRBJ2-7, with 9 bases identical to TRBD1. V was clipped by 5 bases and J by 3 bases; unmatched bases: 5. The CDR3 spans 14 residues. Germline V gives CDR1 KGHSH, CDR2 LQKENI. CDR3 in DNA: TGTGCCAGCTCATCGGGACAGGGTCTCTACGAGCAGTACTTC. It yields the protein CASSSGQGLYEQYF.

V usage is TRBV2 and J usage is TRBJ2-3; TRBD2 agrees at 9 bases. Germline-derived CDR1 and CDR2 are SNHLY and FYNNEI. The ends lost 9 bases at V and 1 base at J; junction bases unmatched: 2. The CDR3 has 13 amino acids. The CDR3 reads CARRTSGTDTQYF. In DNA, the CDR3 is TGTGCCAGGAGGACTAGCGGCACAGATACGCAGTATTTT.

The chain is built from TRBV10-1 and TRBJ2-5; possibly TRBD2 for D (6 bases). This CDR3 spans 13 amino acids. The V end was cut by 6 bases, the J end by 5 bases, with 13 bases between. Germline V gene lookup returns CDR1 WNHNN and CDR2 SYGVQD (reference sequence). Here the CDR3 DNA reads TGCGCCAGCAGCGACGGGGGAATGGAGACCCAGTACTTC. Amino acid sequence: CASSDGGMETQYF.

The rearrangement joins TRBV5-4 to TRBJ2-2; 11 bases map to TRBD2. CDR1 and CDR2 (germline): SGHNT, YYREEE (reference sequence). V was pared by 6 bases and J by 7 bases, with 8 bases of the junction left unmatched. The CDR3 consists of 15 residues. The CDR3 region has the DNA TGTGCCAGCAAAACTAGCGGGAGAGATGTCGGGGAGCTGTTTTTT. Its protein product is CASKTSGRDVGELFF.

V and J are TRBV12-2 and TRBJ1-3. TRBV12-2 is designated a pseudogene. The CDR3 totals 14 residues. CDR3 sequence (DNA): TGTGCAGGGCGATGGGGGGACTCTGGAAACACCATATATTTT. As protein: CAGRWGDSGNTIYF.

The chain joins TRBV19 to TRBJ2-5; 8 bases are shared with TRBD1. Per the germline V gene, CDR1 is LNHDA and CDR2 is SQIVND (reference sequence). CDR3 length: 18 residues. V gave up 2 bases and J gave up 3 bases; unmatched junction bases: 14. Here the CDR3 DNA reads TGTGCCAGTAGTATAAGAGGACAGGGTCATGCGGTTGAAGAGACCCAGTACTTC. As protein: CASSIRGQGHAVEETQYF.

This chain links TRBV11-2 with TRBJ1-2, with no clear D. The germline CDR1 and CDR2 sequences are SGHAT and FQNNGV. V dropped 1 base and J dropped 4 bases, with 16 bases sitting between them. The length of the CDR3 is 16 residues. This chain's CDR3 is CASSLVPSEVPYGYTF. CDR3 nucleotides: TGTGCCAGCAGCTTAGTTCCCTCCGAAGTCCCCTATGGCTACACCTTC. The whole variable domain, filled in from reference TRBV11-2 and TRBJ1-2, reads EAGVAQSPRYKIIEKRQSVAFWCNPISGHATLYWYQQILGQGPKLLIQFQNNGVVDDSQLPKDRFSAERLKGVDSTLKIQPAKLEDSAVYLCASSLVPSEVPYGYTFGSGTRLTVV.

The J gene is TRBJ2-2, the V gene TRBV2; D unclear. V lost 4 bases and J 7 bases, leaving 16 bases between the germline ends. This CDR3 comprises 15 residues. Looked up from germline, CDR1 is SNHLY and CDR2 is FYNNEI. In DNA form, the CDR3 reads TGTGCCAGCAGTGGATCTAGGGCGATGGGCGGGGAGCTGTTTTTT. Translated: CASSGSRAMGGELFF.

The chain joins TRBV9 to TRBJ1-5; D not resolved. The CDR3 length is 15 residues. Germline lookup yields CDR1 SGDLS and CDR2 YYNGEE. Trimming stripped 3 bases from V and 0 bases from J, with 10 bases between. The chain's CDR3 is CASSADGYSNQPQHF. The CDR3 region has the DNA TGTGCCAGCAGCGCGGACGGCTATAGCAATCAGCCCCAGCATTTT. The variable domain in full, with the rest retrieved from reference TRBV9 and TRBJ1-5, is DSGVTQTPKHLITATGQRVTLRCSPRSGDLSVYWYQQSLDQGLQFLIQYYNGEERAKGNILERFSAQQFPDLHSELNLSSLELGDSALYFCASSADGYSNQPQHFGDGTRLSIL.

This chain connects TRBV20-1 to TRBJ1-1; D is perhaps TRBD1 (5 bases). Trimming removed 5 bases at V and 5 bases at J, with 9 bases between. The CDR3 is made up of 11 amino acids. Germline loops: CDR1 DFQATT, CDR2 SNEGSKA (reference sequence). In DNA form, the CDR3 reads TGCAGTGCTGCAGGGAGGACTGAAGCTTTCTTT. This gives the protein CSAAGRTEAFF.

The CDR3 region is CASRKGGEYGYTF. Written as DNA, the CDR3 is TGTGCCAGCAGAAAAGGGGGGGAGTATGGCTACACCTTC. V and J are TRBV28 and TRBJ1-2; TRBD1 is a possible D gene (6 bases). V gave up 6 bases and J gave up 5 bases, with 13 bases separating them. CDR3 size: 13 residues. CDR1 and CDR2 (germline): MDHEN, SYDVKM.

CDR3 in amino acids: CASSGGNSYEQYF. The CDR3 DNA follows: TGTGCCAGCTCCGGGGGCAATTCCTACGAGCAGTACTTC. This chain joins TRBV18 and TRBJ2-7; D tentatively reads TRBD1 or TRBD2 (6 bases each). Germline V lookup: CDR1 KGHSH, CDR2 LQKENI. This CDR3 spans 13 amino acids. V lost 6 bases and J lost 1, with 10 bases in between.

This chain joins TRBV28 and TRBJ1-1, with D hard to call. Germline CDR1 MDHEN, CDR2 SYDVKM. Deletions cut 4 bases from V and 7 bases from J, with 13 bases between. The CDR3 loop spans 13 amino acids. The CDR3 bases are TGTGCCAGCAGTTCCCCCCCGCGGATTGAAGCTTTCTTT. This gives the protein CASSSPPRIEAFF.

The V call is TRBV2, the J call TRBJ2-3, with TRBD2 as a possible D gene (5 bases). The germline V and J ends were trimmed by 7 bases and 2 bases, with 16 bases remaining between them. There are 15 residues in the CDR3. The germline V gene encodes CDR1 SNHLY and CDR2 FYNNEI. The CDR3 loop is CASTPTIPNTDTQYF. The CDR3, as DNA: TGTGCCAGCACTCCGACTATACCAAACACAGATACGCAGTATTTT.